Listed below are T cell receptor beta chains from one sample, sequenced in a study of identical twins. Using its own MiXCR run on the 5' RACE reads, TCRdb lists one record per CDR3 protein. The sample consists of some 100,000 distinct CDR3 sequences, about 6% of them appearing once. Sequencing was performed on memory T cells sorted from blood. These receptors all stem from a woman aged 50 to 60 in good health. CDR3s leave out the opening cysteine and the closing phenylalanine or tryptophan. The D gene is left open where the match is weak.

>TRBD1|TRBJ2-2|TRBV2
ASSGTGGSGELF
>TRBD2|TRBJ2-3|TRBV20-1
SASSGLAGGPRSLY
>TRBD1|TRBJ1-1|TRBV28
ASSFAVPTGGRNTEAF
>.|TRBJ2-1|TRBV29-1
SGWGNEQF
>TRBD2|TRBJ2-7|TRBV5-1
ASSLSGLAGGYEQY
>TRBD2|TRBJ2-7|TRBV29-1
SVGGGSNLGVYEQY
>.|TRBJ2-3|TRBV5-1
ASSLDMHTDTQY
>TRBD2|TRBJ2-1|TRBV20-1
SADGAGGGEQF
>.|TRBJ2-1|TRBV10-3
AIRQDSSYNEQF
>.|TRBJ1-1|TRBV6-5
ASRPRTALRTEAF
>.|TRBJ1-5|TRBV12-3/TRBV12-4
ASSPSWGGNQPQH
>.|TRBJ2-6|TRBV30
AWSVASGANVLT
>.|TRBJ2-2|TRBV5-5
ASSIGGNTGELF
>TRBD2|TRBJ2-5|TRBV5-1
ASSTFNSQSGSGETQY
>TRBD2|TRBJ2-4|TRBV12-3/TRBV12-4
ASRNLPPTSGRAGAKNIQY
>.|TRBJ2-1|TRBV29-1
SAAPGRNEQF
>TRBD2|TRBJ2-5|TRBV10-3
AIRGGTRTAPIETQY
>.|TRBJ2-1|TRBV21-1
ASSAAGLAAVRF
>.|TRBJ1-4|TRBV20-1
SASLGGNNEKLF
>TRBD2|TRBJ2-5|TRBV3-1
ASSRSGRAWETQY
>.|TRBJ1-1|TRBV4-2
ASSPEDAGTEAF
>TRBD1|TRBJ1-1|TRBV10-3
AISDRGLNTEAF
>.|TRBJ2-1|TRBV7-9
ASSSSGTLDEQF
>.|TRBJ2-1|TRBV20-1
SASLPRLHEQF
>TRBD1|TRBJ1-6|TRBV6-6
ASSYTTGGDNSPLH
>TRBD1|TRBJ1-4|TRBV5-6
ASSLYRLGTDEKLF
>TRBD1|TRBJ2-7|TRBV20-1
SVLRTGGLEQY